This TCR beta chain was obtained from a study of T cell responses to AZD1222 COVID-19 vaccine. Germline trimming cut 8 bases from V and 2 bases from J; bases unmatched to any gene: 5. The CDR3 has 14 amino acids. The germline V gene encodes CDR1 SNHLY and CDR2 FYNNEI. Profiled with immunoSEQ multiplex PCR; TCRdb holds only in-frame clones, not every one. This sample has 150,000 to 200,000 clones, with about 92% found just once. The sequence was obtained from an adult in good health. The starting material was peripheral blood, obtained on day 0 of AZD1222 vaccination. The J gene is TRBJ2-3, the V gene TRBV2; TRBD2 matches 9 bases. The CDR3 is CASLRLADTDTQYF. The CDR3 DNA is TGTGCCAGCTTGAGACTAGCGGACACAGATACGCAGTATTTT. Filled out from reference TRBV2 and TRBJ2-3, the complete variable domain reads EPEVTQTPSHQVTQMGQEVILRCVPISNHLYFYWYRQILGQKVEFLVSFYNNEISEKSEIFDDQFSVERPDGSNFTLKIRSTKLEDSAMYFCASLRLADTDTQYFGPGTRLTVL.